This T cell receptor (beta chain) was sequenced for a study of blood T cell repertoires in COVID-19. Study-wide background: Acute-phase and convalescent COVID-19 samples originated in the United States, Italy and Spain. Sample material is recorded as cDNA or gDNA derived from T cells, B-cell-depleted T cells, or PBMCs.

Per the germline V gene, CDR1 is MNHEY and CDR2 is SMNVEV (reference sequence). V lost 3 bases to trimming and J lost 3 bases, with 8 bases between them. The CDR3 is 13 residues long. As handled by the study authors: Reference gene primer amplification gave estimated nucleated cell counts. The assay was immunoSEQ multiplex PCR, and TCRdb's table has in-frame clones only and misses some. D and trimming were read from the DNA, whereas the V and J calls and clone size are those reported in that table. The sample records over 150,000 clones, about 90% being singletons. Sequencing input: peripheral blood. The rearrangement joins TRBV27 to TRBJ1-1; D gene unclear. The sequence came from a man between 50 and 59 years old with acute or convalescent COVID-19. The CDR3 sequence is CASSFWSYTEAFF. As DNA, the CDR3 is TGTGCCAGCAGTTTTTGGAGCTACACTGAAGCTTTCTTT.